The TCR beta chain described here comes from a study of glioma-infiltrating T cells after dendritic cell vaccination (dated by TCRdb to the mid-2010s). Study-level background: The cohort comprised roughly 15 glioblastoma patients from Phase I and II dendritic cell vaccination trials, 9 newly diagnosed and 6 with recurrent disease. In glioblastoma patients vaccinated with dendritic cells, deep sequencing of TCR beta CDR3 regions served to measure the amount of tumor-infiltrating lymphocytes and to compare repertoires between tumor and blood. The vaccine was prepared from monocyte-derived dendritic cells that were cultured for seven to eight days with IL-4 and GM-CSF and then pulsed overnight with autologous tumor lysate. Survival after dendritic cell vaccination was correlated with TCR sequencing metrics, such as TIL content and the overlap between tumor and blood repertoires. Autologous tumor lysate-pulsed dendritic cell vaccination was administered to the patients between about 2002 and 2012. Each patient was given three intradermal dendritic cell vaccine injections, spaced two weeks apart, in the arm below the axilla. The study at large found these results: The TCR overlap response model with three groups was called speculative and said to need prospective validation. Longer time to progression and overall survival after dendritic cell vaccination were predicted by higher estimated pretreatment TIL content. No direct relationship between TCR clonality and survival was found, suggesting that a diverse polyclonal response may matter. The cohort was small and heterogeneous, with few patients having full blood and tumor sets and even fewer initial-recurrent tumor pairs.

The CDR3 measures 15 amino acids from cysteine to phenylalanine. Left in the record is the CDR3 DNA by itself, 45 bases read in frame from the first base. This clone was detected only a few times. Its antigen remains unidentified. Within one base of it there is no much larger clone, and no base qualities were kept. Using the immunoSEQ assay, TCRB CDR3 regions were amplified from 2 to 2.5 micrograms of genomic DNA, or from all available DNA when less than that was on hand. The multiplex PCR relied on 60 forward primers for TCR V beta segments and 13 reverse primers for J beta segments. To estimate reads per starting template, synthetic control templates were spiked into each sample at limiting dilution. Reads of 87 bp were generated by sequencing on the Illumina HiSeq System. The published analysis was carried out like this. PCR and sequencing errors were removed by merging closely related sequences with a nearest neighbor algorithm. TCR overlap was defined as the percentage of unique tumor TCR beta sequences that were also found in the peripheral blood of the same patient. TCRdb provides this immuneACCESS table in a form limited to in-frame rearrangements. Some clones are lacking; in checked studies, under half of them reflect an unresolved V gene, and why the rest are absent is not known. V, J and clone size are taken as reported in that table, and D and trimming were inferred from the DNA itself. This sample holds fewer than 110,000 clones; roughly 79% were observed only once. The top ten clonotypes cover about 12% of the sample.

Patients were selected on the basis of adequate residual fresh-frozen tumor tissue and more than two years of available survival data. An isocitrate dehydrogenase mutation was not carried by any of the glioblastoma patients, although molecular status was otherwise variable. PBMC were collected before vaccination, two weeks after the third vaccination, and at tumor progression when it occurred. The Qiagen DNeasy Blood extraction Kit was used for extraction of genomic DNA. Recombination linked TRBV12-2 to TRBJ2-1; the D call of TRBD1 is as the table states it, not checked on the DNA. TRBV12-2 represents a pseudogene. This material consisted of blood, taken before dendritic cell vaccination. This clonotype was sampled from a human donor with glioblastoma. The sequenced DNA: TGTGCAAGTCGCTTAACAGACAGGGGTTTGCATGAGCAGTTCTTC. Translated, it reads CASRLTDRGLHEQFF.